These 9 T cell receptor beta chains came from one sample sequenced in a study of blood T cell repertoires in COVID-19. Profiling relied on immunoSEQ multiplex PCR, and the TCRdb table lists in-frame clones only, not all of them. This sample yields 140,000 to 150,000 clones, of which approximately 90% are seen a single time; 0.95% to 1.5% belongs to the top ten. The sample was PBMCs or T cells enriched from blood (not recorded which). These receptors originate from a woman aged 25 to 39 with acute COVID-19.

The J gene is TRBJ2-7, the V gene TRBV4-3, with a tentative D call TRBD2 (6 bases). CDR3 size: 14 residues. CDR1 and CDR2 from the germline V gene are LGHNA and YSLEER. V was clipped by 0 bases and J by 4 bases, with 10 bases between them. CDR3 residues: CASSQEKGGYEQYF. The CDR3, as DNA: TGCGCCAGCAGCCAAGAGAAAGGAGGGTACGAGCAGTACTTC.

This clone was seen once. The chain has TRBV18 and TRBJ2-3, with D possibly matching TRBD1 (6 bases). Trimming stripped 7 bases from V and 3 bases from J, with 8 bases between. The V gene's germline CDR1 is KGHSH and CDR2 LQKENI. The CDR3 runs to 12 residues. The CDR3 DNA reads as TGTGCCAGCTTCGGACAGACAGATACGCAGTATTTT. It specifies CASFGQTDTQYF.

The chain has TRBV4-1 and TRBJ2-7; D gene uncertain. CDR3 length: 14 amino acids. V was clipped by 1 base and J by 3 bases, with 10 bases between them. CDR1 and CDR2 (germline): MGHRA, YSYEKL. As DNA, the CDR3 is TGCGCCAGCAGCCAAGTGAGCGACTTCTACGAGCAGTACTTC. It is translated as CASSQVSDFYEQYF.

The V call is TRBV19, the J call TRBJ2-5, with a tentative D call TRBD2 (6 bases). Trimming left V 9 bases short and J 3 bases short, with 20 bases between. Germline V lookup: CDR1 LNHDA, CDR2 SQIVND (reference sequence). The CDR3 is 15 residues long. CDR3 sequence (DNA): TGTGCCAGCAGTGGGCGGGGTCATCTGGAAGAGACCCAGTACTTC. Translating gives CASSGRGHLEETQYF. The full variable domain, completed using reference TRBV19 and TRBJ2-5, is DGGITQSPKYLFRKEGQNVTLSCEQNLNHDAMYWYRQDPGQGLRLIYYSQIVNDFQKGDIAEGYSVSREKKESFPLTVTSAQKNPTAFYLCASSGRGHLEETQYFGPGTRLLVL.

The V gene is TRBV7-2, the J gene TRBJ1-1; D uncertain. The ends were cut back, 2 bases at V and 0 bases at J, with 10 bases in the middle. Germline CDR1 is SGHTA and CDR2 is FQGNSA. This CDR3 region has 15 residues. The CDR3 loop is CASSLMGTLNTEAFF. CDR3 DNA: TGTGCCAGCAGCTTAATGGGCACCCTGAACACTGAAGCTTTCTTT. Based on the CDR3 plus reference TRBV7-2 and TRBJ1-1, the full variable domain is GAGVSQSPSNKVTEKGKDVELRCDPISGHTALYWYRQSLGQGLEFLIYFQGNSAPDKSGLPSDRFSAERTGGSVSTLTIQRTQQEDSAVYLCASSLMGTLNTEAFFGQGTRLTVV.

V gene TRBV28 combines with J gene TRBJ1-1; D remains unclear. Trimming left V 5 bases short and J 2 bases short, with 3 bases between. There are 11 residues in the CDR3. Germline CDR1 and CDR2: MDHEN and SYDVKM. This chain's CDR3 is CASSGNTEAFF. In nucleotides, the CDR3 is TGTGCCAGCAGTGGCAACACTGAAGCTTTCTTT.

The CDR3 region has the DNA TGTGCCAGCAGCCAGGGACACTACACAGATACGCAGTATTTT. Translated: CASSQGHYTDTQYF. The rearrangement joins TRBV5-4 to TRBJ2-3; weak D call: TRBD1 (6 bases). Germline-derived CDR1 and CDR2 are SGHNT and YYREEE (reference sequence). Trimming removed 4 bases at V and 2 bases at J, with 11 bases between. There are 14 residues in the CDR3.

V gene TRBV29-1 combines with J gene TRBJ1-1, with a possible D match to TRBD1 (5 bases). V dropped 5 bases and J dropped 6 bases, with 31 bases sitting between them. Germline loops: CDR1 SQVTM, CDR2 ANQGSEA. The CDR3 spans 18 residues. CDR3 amino acids: CSVFRAHTARRQGAEAFF. The DNA of the CDR3 is TGCAGCGTTTTTAGGGCCCATACTGCAAGGCGGCAAGGGGCTGAAGCTTTCTTT.

The rearrangement joins TRBV5-4 to TRBJ2-2; 7 bases fit TRBD1. V was clipped by 0 bases and J by 6 bases; unmatched bases: 2. The CDR3 contains 14 residues. Germline V gene lookup returns CDR1 SGHNT and CDR2 YYREEE (reference sequence). The CDR3 reads CASSLGQGAGELFF. The DNA of the CDR3 is TGTGCCAGCAGCTTGGGGCAGGGGGCCGGGGAGCTGTTTTTT.